This T cell receptor (beta chain) was sequenced during a study of cytomegalovirus exposure and HLA in healthy donors. Study findings and constraints: Per a prior analysis, the majority of TCR beta V segments were productive roughly 90% or roughly 30% of the time. At a 0.05 false discovery rate, a later analysis found 15,000 to 20,000 TCR beta sequences to be associated with HLA alleles.

Of note for this clone: Its antigen is currently unknown.

This CDR3 is built from 16 residues. Germline V lookup: CDR1 MNHEY, CDR2 SVGAGI. Deletions cut 2 bases from V and 5 bases from J, with 18 bases between. It was with 60 Vbeta and 13 Jbeta primers that the PCR ran. Libraries were prepared by immunoSEQ multiplex PCR; TCRdb keeps only in-frame clonotypes and omits some of them. This table has about 140,000 clones, about 80% appearing once. Material for sequencing was PBMCs. The rearrangement joins TRBV6-5 to TRBJ1-1; D is perhaps TRBD1 (6 bases). The source of this sequence is a male donor in good health and CMV-seropositive. This chain's CDR3 is CASSYHRDFRWTEAFF. The CDR3 DNA reads as TGTGCCAGCAGTTACCACAGGGATTTCCGGTGGACTGAAGCTTTCTTT.